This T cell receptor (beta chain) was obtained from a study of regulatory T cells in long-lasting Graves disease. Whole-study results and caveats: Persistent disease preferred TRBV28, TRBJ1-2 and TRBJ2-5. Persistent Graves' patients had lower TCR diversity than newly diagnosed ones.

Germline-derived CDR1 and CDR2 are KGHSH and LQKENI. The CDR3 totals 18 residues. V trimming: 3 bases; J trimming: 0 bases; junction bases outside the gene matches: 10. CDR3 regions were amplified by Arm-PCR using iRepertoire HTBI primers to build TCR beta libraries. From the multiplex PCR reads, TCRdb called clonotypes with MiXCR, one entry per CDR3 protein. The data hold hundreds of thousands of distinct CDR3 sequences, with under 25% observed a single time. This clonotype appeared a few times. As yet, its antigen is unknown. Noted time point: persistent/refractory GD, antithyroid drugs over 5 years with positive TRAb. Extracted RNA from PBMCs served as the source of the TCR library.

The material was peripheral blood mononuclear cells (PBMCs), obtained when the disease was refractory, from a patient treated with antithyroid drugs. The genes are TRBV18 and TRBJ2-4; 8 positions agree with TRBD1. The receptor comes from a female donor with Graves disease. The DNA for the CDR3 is TGTGCCAGCTCACCGCGCTCCGGGACAGGATTAGCCAAAAACATTCAGTACTTC. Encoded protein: CASSPRSGTGLAKNIQYF.